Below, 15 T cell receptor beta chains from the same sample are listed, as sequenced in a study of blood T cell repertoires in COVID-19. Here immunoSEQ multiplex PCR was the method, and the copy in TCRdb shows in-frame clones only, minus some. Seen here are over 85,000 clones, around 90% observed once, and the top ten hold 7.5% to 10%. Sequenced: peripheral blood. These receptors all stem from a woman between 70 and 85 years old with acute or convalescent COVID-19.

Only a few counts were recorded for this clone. In DNA, the CDR3 is TGTGCCAGCAACACCGGACTAGCGTCTGAGACCCAGTACTTC. It yields the protein CASNTGLASETQYF. V is TRBV3-1 (or the pseudogene TRBV3-2) and J is TRBJ2-5, with 9 bases aligning to TRBD2. The CDR3 is made up of 14 amino acids. The ends lost 7 bases at V and 5 bases at J; junction bases unmatched: 8. CDR1 is LGHDT, CDR2 YNNKEL, per germline (reference sequence).

CDR3 protein: CASRQIQEPPYTGELFF. CDR3 bases: TGTGCCAGCAGACAAATACAGGAGCCGCCCTACACCGGGGAGCTGTTTTTT. The V and J genes are TRBV3-1 (or the pseudogene TRBV3-2) and TRBJ2-2; D is possibly TRBD1 (5 bases). Trimming left V 6 bases short and J 3 bases short, with 20 bases between. This CDR3 comprises 17 residues. Looked up from germline, CDR1 is LGHDT and CDR2 is YNNKEL (reference sequence).

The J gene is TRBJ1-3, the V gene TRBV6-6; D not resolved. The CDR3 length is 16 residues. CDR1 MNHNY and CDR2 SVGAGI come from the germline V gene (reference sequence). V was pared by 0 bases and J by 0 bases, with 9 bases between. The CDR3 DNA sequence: TGTGCCAGCAGTTACTCGACGGAGAGCTCTGGAAACACCATATATTTT. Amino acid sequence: CASSYSTESSGNTIYF.

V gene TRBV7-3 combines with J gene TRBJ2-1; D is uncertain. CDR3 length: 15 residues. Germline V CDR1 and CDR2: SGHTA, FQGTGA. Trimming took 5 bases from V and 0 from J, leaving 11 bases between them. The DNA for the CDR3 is TGTGCCAGCAGCGCGAATAGTGGCTCCTACAATGAGCAGTTCTTC. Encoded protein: CASSANSGSYNEQFF. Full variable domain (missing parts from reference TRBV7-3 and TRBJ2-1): GAGVSQTPSNKVTEKGKYVELRCDPISGHTALYWYRQSLGQGPEFLIYFQGTGAADDSGLPNDRFFAVRPEGSVSTLKIQRTERGDSAVYLCASSANSGSYNEQFFGPGTRLTVL.

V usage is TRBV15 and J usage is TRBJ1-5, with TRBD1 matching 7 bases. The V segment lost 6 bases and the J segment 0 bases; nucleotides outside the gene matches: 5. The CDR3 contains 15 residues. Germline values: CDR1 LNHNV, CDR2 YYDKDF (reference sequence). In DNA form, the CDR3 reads TGTGCCACCAGTGAAGGGGGCTCTAGCAATCAGCCCCAGCATTTT. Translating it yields CATSEGGSSNQPQHF.

The CDR3 DNA sequence: TGCGCCAGCAGCGCTACAGGTGCCCAGGAGACCCAGTACTTC. It yields the protein CASSATGAQETQYF. The chain is built from TRBV5-1 and TRBJ2-5; D might be TRBD1 (5 bases). V was trimmed by 4 bases and J by 5 bases, leaving 15 bases between them. The CDR3 has 14 amino acids. The germline V gene encodes CDR1 SGHRS and CDR2 YFSETQ. Based on the CDR3 plus reference TRBV5-1 and TRBJ2-5, the full variable domain is KAGVTQTPRYLIKTRGQQVTLSCSPISGHRSVSWYQQTPGQGLQFLFEYFSETQRNKGNFPGRFSGRQFSNSRSEMNVSTLELGDSALYLCASSATGAQETQYFGPGTRLLVL.

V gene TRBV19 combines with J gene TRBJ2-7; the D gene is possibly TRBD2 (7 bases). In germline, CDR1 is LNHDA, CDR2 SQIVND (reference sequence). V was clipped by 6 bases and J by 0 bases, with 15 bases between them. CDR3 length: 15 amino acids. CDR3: CASSLTGGVSYEQYF. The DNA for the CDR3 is TGTGCCAGTAGCCTCACGGGGGGCGTCTCCTACGAGCAGTACTTC.

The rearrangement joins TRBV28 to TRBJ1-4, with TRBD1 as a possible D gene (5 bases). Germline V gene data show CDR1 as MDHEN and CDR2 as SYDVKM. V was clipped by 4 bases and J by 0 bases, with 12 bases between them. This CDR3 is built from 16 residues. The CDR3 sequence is CASSSGLPATNEKLFF. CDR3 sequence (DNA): TGTGCCAGCAGTTCAGGGCTTCCAGCAACTAATGAAAAACTGTTTTTT.

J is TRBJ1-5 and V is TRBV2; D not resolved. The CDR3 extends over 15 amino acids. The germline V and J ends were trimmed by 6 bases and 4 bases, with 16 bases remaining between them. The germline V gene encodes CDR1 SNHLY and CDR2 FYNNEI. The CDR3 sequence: CASSPRGRQNQPQHF. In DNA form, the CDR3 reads TGTGCCAGCAGCCCTCGAGGAAGGCAAAATCAGCCCCAGCATTTT.

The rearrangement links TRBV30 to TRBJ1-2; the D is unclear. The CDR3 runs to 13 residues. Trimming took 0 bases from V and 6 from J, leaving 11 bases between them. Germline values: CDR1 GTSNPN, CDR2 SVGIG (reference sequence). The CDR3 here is CAWSVHAGDGYTF. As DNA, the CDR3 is TGTGCCTGGAGTGTACATGCAGGTGATGGCTACACCTTC. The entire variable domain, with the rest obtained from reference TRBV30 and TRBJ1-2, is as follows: SQTIHQWPATLVQPVGSPLSLECTVEGTSNPNLYWYRQAAGRGLQLLFYSVGIGQISSEVPQNLSASRPQDRQFILSSKKLLLSDSGFYLCAWSVHAGDGYTFGSGTRLTVV.

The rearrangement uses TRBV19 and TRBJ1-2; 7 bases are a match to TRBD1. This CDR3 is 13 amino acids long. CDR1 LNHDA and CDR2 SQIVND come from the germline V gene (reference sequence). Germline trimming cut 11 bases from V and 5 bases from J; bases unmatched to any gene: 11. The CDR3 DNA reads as TGTGCCTCAAACCGGGACAGCACTTATGGCTACACCTTC. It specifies CASNRDSTYGYTF.

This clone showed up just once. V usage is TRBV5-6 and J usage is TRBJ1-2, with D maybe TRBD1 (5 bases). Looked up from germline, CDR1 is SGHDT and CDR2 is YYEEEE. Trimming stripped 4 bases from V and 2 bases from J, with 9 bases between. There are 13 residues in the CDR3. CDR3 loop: CASSTTENYGYTF. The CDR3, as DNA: TGTGCCAGCAGCACGACAGAGAACTATGGCTACACCTTC.

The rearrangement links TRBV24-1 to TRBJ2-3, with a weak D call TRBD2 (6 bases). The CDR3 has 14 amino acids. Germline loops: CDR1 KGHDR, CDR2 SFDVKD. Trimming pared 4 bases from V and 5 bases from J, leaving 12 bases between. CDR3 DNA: TGTGCCACCAGTGACCTAGCGAGGGGAGATACGCAGTATTTT. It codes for CATSDLARGDTQYF.

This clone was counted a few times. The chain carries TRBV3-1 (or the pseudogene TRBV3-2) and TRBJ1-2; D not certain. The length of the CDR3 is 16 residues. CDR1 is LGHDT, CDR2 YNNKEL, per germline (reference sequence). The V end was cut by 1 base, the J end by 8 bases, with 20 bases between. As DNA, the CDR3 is TGTGCCAGCAGCCAAGTCCCAGGTGCGTCGTTGAGAGGCTACACCTTC. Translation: CASSQVPGASLRGYTF.

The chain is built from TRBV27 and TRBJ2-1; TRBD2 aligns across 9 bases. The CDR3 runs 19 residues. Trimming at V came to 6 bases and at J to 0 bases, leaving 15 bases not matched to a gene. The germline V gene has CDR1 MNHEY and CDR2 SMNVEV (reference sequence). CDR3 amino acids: CASSLTSGDQIYSYNEQFF. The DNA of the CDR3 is TGTGCCAGCAGCTTGACTAGCGGAGATCAGATCTACTCCTACAATGAGCAGTTCTTC.